This T cell receptor beta chain was observed in a study of naive and memory T cell subsets. Study-wide results and limits: Possibly reflecting memory cells re-expressing CD45RA, a few larger clonotypes occurred in naive repertoires, especially CD8.

The length of the CDR3 is 12 residues. Germline loops: CDR1 SGDLS, CDR2 YYNGEE. V gave up 4 bases and J gave up 6 bases; unmatched junction bases: 3. Both TRBC1 and TRBC2 were covered by a beta constant-region primer of two equimolar oligonucleotides. Ligated cDNA was amplified by four rounds of PCR with nested alpha and beta constant-region primers and SP2. TCRdb re-analysed the UMI-ligation and nested PCR reads in MiXCR, keeping a single row per CDR3 protein. The sample records some 110,000 distinct CDR3 sequences, approximately 15% being singletons. CD4 T cells were positively selected, then CD8 T cells from the CD4-negative fraction. This clonotype was detected a few times. What it binds is not known.

The sequence came from a human donor in good health. Sequencing input: naive CD8+ T cells from blood. The J gene is TRBJ1-1, the V gene TRBV9; 7 nucleotides match TRBD1. The CDR3 is CASSSQGAEAFF. The CDR3 nucleotides read TGTGCCAGCAGCTCTCAGGGGGCTGAAGCTTTCTTT.